This T cell receptor beta chain was documented in a study of T cell repertoires and HLA-DP antigens. Concerning this clone: Its antigen is not identified.

Generated by immunoSEQ multiplex PCR, the TCRdb table keeps only in-frame clones and is missing some. This table holds around 100,000 clones, 90% to 95% found once. This TCR was recovered from a woman under 30 in good health and CMV-seronegative. The specimen sequenced was CD4+ T cells from PBMCs.

The CDR3 region has the DNA TGCGCCAGCAGCTTGACAGGGAAGATGAACACTGAAGCTTTCTTT. This encodes CASSLTGKMNTEAFF. The chain uses TRBV5-1 and TRBJ1-1, with a possible D match to TRBD1 (6 bases). The CDR3 is 15 amino acids. V was cut by 1 base and J by 0 bases, with 10 bases left in between. The germline V gene encodes CDR1 SGHRS and CDR2 YFSETQ.